This T cell receptor (beta chain) is drawn from a study of PD-1 blockade in classical Hodgkin lymphoma. Looking at the study overall: Intravenous infusions of nivolumab 3 mg/kg reached patients every 2 weeks.

V was shortened by 6 bases and J by 5 bases, with 17 bases between the two germline ends. CDR1 is SGHAT and CDR2 is FQNNGV in the germline V gene. CDR3 length: 15 amino acids. Each patient's relapse followed autologous stem cell transplantation, and brentuximab vedotin exposure varied. Reported best responses ranged across complete response, partial response or progressive disease. TCRdb keeps only in-frame clones here, not all; method: immunoSEQ multiplex PCR. The profile covers under 65,000 clones, with over 75% appearing a single time and over 12% taken by the ten largest. V and J are TRBV11-2 and TRBJ2-1, with D possibly being TRBD1 or TRBD2 (5 bases each). The source is a human donor with classical Hodgkin lymphoma. The sequencing here drew on peripheral blood mononuclear cells (PBMCs), taken at baseline. Here the CDR3 DNA reads TGTGCCAGCAGGGTAATGTGGGGGATGGACAATGAGCAGTTCTTC. Amino acid sequence: CASRVMWGMDNEQFF.